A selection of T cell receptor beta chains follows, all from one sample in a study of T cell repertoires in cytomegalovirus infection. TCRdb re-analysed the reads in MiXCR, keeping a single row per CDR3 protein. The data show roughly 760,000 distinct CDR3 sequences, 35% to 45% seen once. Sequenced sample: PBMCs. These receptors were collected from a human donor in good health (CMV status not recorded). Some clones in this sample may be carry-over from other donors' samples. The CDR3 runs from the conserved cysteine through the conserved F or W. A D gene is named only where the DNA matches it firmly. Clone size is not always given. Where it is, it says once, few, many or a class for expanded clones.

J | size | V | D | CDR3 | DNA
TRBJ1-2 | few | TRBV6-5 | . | CASSPGLYGYTF | TGTGCCAGCAGCCCCGGGTTGTATGGCTACACCTTC
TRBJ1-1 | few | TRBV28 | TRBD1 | CASSTGGLRNTEAFF | TGTGCCAGCAGTACAGGGGGCTTAAGGAACACTGAAGCTTTCTTT
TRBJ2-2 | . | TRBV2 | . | CASSAENTGELFF | TGTGCCAGCAGTGCAGAGAACACCGGGGAGCTGTTTTTT
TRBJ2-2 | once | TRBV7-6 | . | CASSLGSSDGTGELFF | TGTGCCAGCAGCTTAGGGTCTAGCGACGGAACCGGGGAGCTGTTTTTT
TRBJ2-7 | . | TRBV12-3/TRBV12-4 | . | CASRSSTHEQYF | TGTGCCAGCCGTTCTAGTACCCACGAGCAGTACTTC
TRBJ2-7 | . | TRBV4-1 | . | CASSQTYRVPYEQYF | TGCGCCAGCAGCCAGACATACAGGGTGCCCTACGAGCAGTACTTC
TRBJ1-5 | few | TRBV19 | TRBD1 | CASSIWSDRGRDQPQHF | TGTGCCAGTAGTATTTGGTCCGACAGGGGGCGAGACCAGCCCCAGCATTTT
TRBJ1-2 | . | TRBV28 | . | CASTPRGGRGGYTF | TGTGCCAGCACCCCTCGGGGGGGGCGAGGTGGCTACACCTTC
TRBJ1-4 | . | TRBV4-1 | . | CASKRKNEVATNEKLFF | TGCGCCAGCAAAAGAAAGAACGAAGTTGCAACTAATGAAAAACTGTTTTTT
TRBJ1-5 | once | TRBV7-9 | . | CASSLSALYQPQHF | TGTGCCAGCAGCTTGAGCGCCCTTTATCAGCCCCAGCATTTT
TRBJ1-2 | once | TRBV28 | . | CASSSPLFGTEYGYTF | TGTGCCAGCAGTTCTCCATTATTTGGGACGGAGTATGGCTACACCTTC
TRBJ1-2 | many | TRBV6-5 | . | CASSYSFTSGDGYTF | TGTGCCAGCAGTTACTCGTTTACCTCAGGGGATGGCTACACCTTC
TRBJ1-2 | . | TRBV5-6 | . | CASSLVGENYGYTF | TGTGCCAGCAGCTTGGTGGGAGAGAACTATGGCTACACCTTC
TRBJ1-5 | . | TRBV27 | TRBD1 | CASSSLQGRVQPQHF | TGTGCCAGCAGCTCGTTACAGGGGAGGGTTCAGCCCCAGCATTTT
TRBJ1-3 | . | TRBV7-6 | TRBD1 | CARSLDRGLGNTISF | TGTGCCAGAAGCTTAGACAGGGGGCTCGGAAACACCATATCTTTT
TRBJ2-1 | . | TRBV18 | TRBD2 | CASSPIRTSGSLNEQFF | TGTGCCAGCTCACCCATCAGGACGAGCGGGAGTCTCAATGAGCAGTTCTTC
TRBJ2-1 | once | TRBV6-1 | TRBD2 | CASSELGLASGRRGNEQFF | TGTGCCAGCAGTGAATTAGGGTTGGCTAGCGGGAGGAGGGGCAATGAGCAGTTCTTC
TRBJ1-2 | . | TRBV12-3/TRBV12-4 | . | CASSLARSYTF | TGTGCCAGCAGTTTAGCGAGGAGCTACACCTTC
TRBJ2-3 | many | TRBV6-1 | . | CASSEGLVQVFYTDTQYF | TGTGCCAGCAGTGAAGGTCTAGTACAGGTTTTCTACACAGATACGCAGTATTTT
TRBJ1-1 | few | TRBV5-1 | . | CASSLEGIATEAFF | TGCGCCAGCAGCTTGGAAGGGATTGCGACTGAAGCTTTCTTT
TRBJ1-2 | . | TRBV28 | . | CASSPPNLGNYGYTF | TGTGCCAGCAGTCCCCCCAACCTGGGGAACTATGGCTACACCTTC
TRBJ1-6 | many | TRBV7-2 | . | CASSSKRGLPSPLHF | TGTGCCAGCAGTTCCAAGCGGGGCTTACCTTCACCCCTCCACTTT